This T cell receptor beta chain was retrieved from a study of cytomegalovirus exposure and HLA in healthy donors (dated by TCRdb to about 2017). About the full investigation: An earlier analysis of approximately 640 of the donors reported roughly 270 Gb of sequence data and 120 million or so unique TCR beta sequences from about 179 million T cells. Using immunosequencing, the study profiled T cell repertoires from roughly 650 subjects and related those repertoires to cytomegalovirus serostatus. An early release covering roughly 600 HLA-typed donors comprised about 290 gigabases of sequencing data and approximately 85 million unique TCR sequences. The study combined high-throughput TCR immunosequencing, statistical association of individual TCRs with disease status, and machine learning to predict cytomegalovirus infection status. About five DR-DQ haplotypes were handled as single units for association and clustering, since linkage in the cohort was strong. Among around 400 genotyped donors of the cohort, an average of about 240,000 unique TCR beta nucleotide sequences was sequenced per donor, of which 15% to 20% were non-productive. A later analysis re-examined previously published TCR beta repertoires from just over 650 donors and added high-resolution HLA genotyping to investigate patterns of TCR occurrence. In an earlier analysis of more than 550 of the donors, high-throughput TCR beta sequencing was used to judge whether each TCR beta V gene segment behaved as functional or pseudogenic. Donor age, sex, ethnicity and CMV serostatus were compiled together with the repertoire data. Rather than using new phenotypic data, the later analysis identified candidate immune exposures from TCR beta sequences and from how often those sequences occurred across donors. Class I and class II HLA loci were covered by the typing at four-digit resolution. Besides the first cohort of under 700 subjects, a separate validation cohort made up of around 120 different subjects was used. Of the roughly 390 genotyped donors, around 81% fell in the genetic ancestry cluster associated with self-reported Caucasian donors. Typing coverage differed by locus: A, B, C, DRB1 and DQB1 were typed in roughly 620-640 donors, DQA1 in 522, DPA1 in over 600, and DPB1 in 450 to 480. All discovery cohort repertoires had been generated using a single sequencing platform. A later genetic analysis used genome-wide SNP genotypes for about 60% of the roughly 670 donors, treating that subset as a discovery cohort. The aim of the study was to test whether cataloging public T cell receptors could identify signatures of past pathogen exposure.

Libraries were made using the immunoSEQ multiplex PCR assay. For the multiplex PCR, a mixture combining 60 forward primers for TCR Vbeta segments and 13 reverse primers for TCR Jbeta segments was used. The CDR3 region of rearranged TCR beta genes was amplified from genomic DNA with a multiplex PCR assay. The amplified TCR beta libraries were sequenced on the Illumina HiSeq System as 87-base-pair reads. The published analysis was carried out like this. A later analysis counted some 80 million unique TCR beta chains across the 550 to 750 repertoires, and around 12 million of these chains were shared by at least two donors. To remove PCR and sequencing errors, raw reads were error-corrected and collapsed into unique sequences using a nearest-neighbor algorithm that merged closely related sequences. V, D and J gene segments were assigned by aligning CDR3 sequences to IMGT reference sequences. For a sequence to be retained, a match of at least six nucleotides to both a V gene segment and a J gene segment was required. A rearrangement was called productive if the CDR3 had no stop codons and remained in frame with V and J, and every other rearrangement was called non-productive. Following IMGT convention, CDR3 was defined as the stretch from the second conserved V-encoded cysteine to the conserved J-encoded phenylalanine. The earlier analysis of more than 450 of the donors excluded sequences that lacked an unambiguous match to a single V gene segment. An earlier analysis of some 610 of the donors called V segments functional above 56.7% productive rearrangements and segregating when the between-donor standard deviation exceeded 5%. A statistical classification framework was built for diagnosing cytomegalovirus status from the catalog of TCR beta chain sequences. In a later analysis, V and J genes were assigned by comparing TCR nucleotide sequences against IMGT/GENE-DB human TR gene sequences. In a later analysis, CDR3 sequences and most-parsimonious VDJ recombination scenarios were assigned using the TCRdist pipeline. In a later analysis, each TCR beta chain was defined by its CDR3 amino acid sequence together with its V-gene family, and reads without a unique V-gene family were excluded. As a way to deal with suspected cross-contamination and a sequencing artifact, a later analysis dropped hundreds of nucleotide sequences that were highly shared and had low generation probability. In a later analysis, a clonal expansion index for each public chain was calculated from normalized within-repertoire ranks of inferred template counts. In a later analysis, generation probabilities were computed using a VDJ recombination model fitted to out-of-frame rearrangements, and the results were checked against IGoR. A later analysis scored TCR-TCR, TCR-HLA and TCR-CMV co-occurrence with hypergeometric tests, applying a repertoire-size bias correction to TCR pairs. To estimate false discovery rates, a later analysis permuted the HLA or CMV assignments 20 times. A later analysis grouped co-occurring TCRs with DBSCAN, adding TCRdist sequence similarity when clustering within HLA-allele-positive subsets. Co-occurrence clustering excluded repertoires with fewer than 30,000 or more than 120,000 public chains, plus five with anomalous nucleotide sharing. Sourced from immuneACCESS, this table was stored by TCRdb with only in-frame sequences that have V and J called. A share of the clones is absent; for the studies checked, an unresolved V gene accounts for under half, and the remainder has no known explanation. D and trimming were read from the DNA, whereas the V and J calls and clone size are those reported in that table. Here the sample has roughly 150,000 clones; over 60% occur a single time. Of the sample, 1.5% to 2% falls within the top ten clones.

The cohort was made up of 650 to 700 healthy bone marrow donors. At the time of sampling, all cohort members were nominally healthy, though unrecorded immune exposures were likely present. The donor tested CMV seronegative, placing the donor among the 350 or so seronegative members of the cohort. A peripheral blood sample was collected from each donor, and TCR beta sequencing was performed on peripheral blood mononuclear cells. Genomic DNA extraction from the blood cell samples was performed with the Qiagen DNeasy Blood Extraction Kit. CDR1 and CDR2, per the germline V gene, are MNHEY and SVGAGI. The CDR3, from cysteine to phenylalanine, totals 13 residues. Only CDR3 DNA is held: 39 bases, read in frame from base 1. Relative to germline, V is 2 bases shorter and J is 4 bases shorter, with 7 bases between their ends. A remark on this clone: The antigen this receptor binds is unknown. Base qualities are missing; no much larger clone stands one base away.

Results the study describes overall, beyond this receptor: A further reported finding was that TCR beta sequences accurately predicted the HLA-A and HLA-B alleles for most subjects in the first cohort. An earlier analysis of several hundred of the donors showed that most TCR beta V segments appeared in productive rearrangements either about 87% or about 30% of the time, which broadly matched IMGT annotations. Because HLA typing was missing for some donors at each locus, association tests included only the typed subset. A later genetic analysis associated a missense DCLRE1C variant with V-gene and J-gene trimming of TCR beta chains, and an independent cohort replicated the association. Most TCR sequences were seen in very few donors, while some public TCRs were found in many individuals. In the study, 150 to 200 TCR beta chains were listed as associated with cytomegalovirus. In a later analysis, TCR association rates were found to vary across HLA loci, with the most associated TCRs seen for DRB1 alleles and the fewest for HLA-C alleles. According to a later genetic analysis, donors in an Asian-associated ancestry cluster had fewer N-insertions in productive TCRs than the roughly 670-donor mean. In a later analysis, 16,951 TCR beta sequences were associated with specific HLA alleles at a false discovery rate of 0.05. Several of the top co-occurrence clusters appeared to be linked to parvovirus B19, influenza, CMV and Epstein-Barr virus, according to a later analysis. CMV serostatus was the only immune exposure information available for the cohort. In vitro tests confirmed that a few of the cytomegalovirus-associated TCR beta chains recognize cytomegalovirus antigens. A cluster of highly shared sequence variants was judged likely to be a technical artifact of the sequencing pipeline. The classifier was reported to diagnose cytomegalovirus status with high specificity and sensitivity in both the original and validation cohorts. Presence/absence analyses assumed roughly uniform sequencing depth across donors, an assumption that may not hold. A later analysis found that most CMV-associated TCR beta chains appeared HLA-restricted, with HLA associations seemingly driven largely by CMV exposure. Linkage disequilibrium might explain the correlated functional status among segregating V segments, but an unknown experimental factor could not be ruled out. When HLA alleles, especially DR and DQ, strongly co-occurred, TCR associations were difficult to assign to individual alleles. In a later analysis, HLA-associated TCR beta chains showed more clonal expansion and lower generation probabilities than non-associated chains that were equally common. According to the authors, the approach could potentially be generalized to other disease states and immunological phenotypes. Because the 87-base-pair reads could not distinguish some IMGT-functional V segments, including TRBV6-2 and TRBV6-3, those segments were excluded. Only TCR beta chains were sequenced in this cohort, and the absence of alpha or paired-chain data limited detectable features. Because counts were too low, more than 15 rarely observed V segments, including chromosome 9 orphons, were left out of the earlier analysis of about 620 of the donors.

Recombination joined TRBV6-5 with TRBJ2-3; a weak D assignment points to TRBD1 (5 bases agree). This receptor was identified in a woman aged 25 to 39 in good health and CMV-seronegative. Sequencing was done on a sample of PBMCs. The sequenced DNA: TGTGCCAGCAGTTACCAGGGCCCAGATACGCAGTATTTT. The translation is CASSYQGPDTQYF.